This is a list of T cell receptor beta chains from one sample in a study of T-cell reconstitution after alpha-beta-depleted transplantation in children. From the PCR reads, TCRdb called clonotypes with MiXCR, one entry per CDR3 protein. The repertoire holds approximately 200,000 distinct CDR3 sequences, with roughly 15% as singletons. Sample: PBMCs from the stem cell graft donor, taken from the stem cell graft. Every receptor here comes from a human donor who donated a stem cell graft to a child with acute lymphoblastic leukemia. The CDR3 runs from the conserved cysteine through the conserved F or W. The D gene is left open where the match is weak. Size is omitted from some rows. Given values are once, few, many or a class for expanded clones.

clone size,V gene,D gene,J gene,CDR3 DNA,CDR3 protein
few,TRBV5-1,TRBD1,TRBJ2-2,TGCGCCAGCGGCCGACAGGGGTCCGGGGAGCTGTTTTTT,CASGRQGSGELFF
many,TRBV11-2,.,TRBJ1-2,TGTGCCAGCAGCCACAGTGACTATGGCTACACCTTC,CASSHSDYGYTF
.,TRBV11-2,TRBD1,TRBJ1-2,TGTGCCAGCAGCTACCGATGGGACAGGGAGGGCTATGGCTACACCTTC,CASSYRWDREGYGYTF
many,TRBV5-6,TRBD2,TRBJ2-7,TGTGCCAGCAGCTTGTATGTTAGCGGGGACCACTACGAGCAGTACTTC,CASSLYVSGDHYEQYF
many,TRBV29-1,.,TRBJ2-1,TGCAGCGTTTCAGAGAGGAGGAGGGTAGGGCAGGGGCAGTTCTTC,CSVSERRRVGQGQFF
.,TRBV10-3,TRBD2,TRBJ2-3,TGTGCCATCAGCTCCGGACTAGGCCTGGAAACGCAGTATTTT,CAISSGLGLETQYF
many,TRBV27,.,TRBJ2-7,TGTGCCAGCAGTGTGCGGGTCTCCTACGAGCAGTACTTC,CASSVRVSYEQYF
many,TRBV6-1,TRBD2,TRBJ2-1,TGTGCCAGCAGTCGCCTCCGGGACTATAACAATGAGCAGTTCTTC,CASSRLRDYNNEQFF
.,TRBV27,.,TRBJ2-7,TGTGCCAGCAGTCCAACACGGATCTACGAGCAGTACTTC,CASSPTRIYEQYF
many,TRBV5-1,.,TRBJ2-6,TGCGCCAGCAGGCGCCCTTTCACCTCTGGGGCCAACGTCCTGACTTTC,CASRRPFTSGANVLTF
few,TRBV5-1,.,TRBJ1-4,TGCGCCAGCAGCGGGAGGGACGGCAACCCAACTAATGAAAAACTGTTTTTT,CASSGRDGNPTNEKLFF
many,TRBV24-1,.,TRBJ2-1,TGTGCCACCAGTGATGACAGCGCTTCGAGCTCCTACAATGAGCAGTTCTTC,CATSDDSASSSYNEQFF
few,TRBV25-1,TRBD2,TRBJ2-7,TGTGCCAGCAGGTCCCTGGGGGGGGACGAGCAGTACTTC,CASRSLGGDEQYF
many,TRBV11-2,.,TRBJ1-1,TGTGCCAGCAGCTTTCCCTCCAAAGACAGTCTGAACACTGAAGCTTTCTTT,CASSFPSKDSLNTEAFF
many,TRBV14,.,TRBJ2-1,TGTGCCAGCAGCCAAGGGCGTCACAATGAGCAGTTCTTC,CASSQGRHNEQFF
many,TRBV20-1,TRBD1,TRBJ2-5,TGCAGTGCTAGAATCAACAGGGGCCAAGAGACCCAGTACTTC,CSARINRGQETQYF
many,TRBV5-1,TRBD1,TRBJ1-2,TGCGCCAGCAGCTTGTTGACAGGGGATGGCTACACCTTC,CASSLLTGDGYTF
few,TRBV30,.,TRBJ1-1,TGTGCCTGGAGTTCCGGTGGAGAAGCTTTCTTT,CAWSSGGEAFF
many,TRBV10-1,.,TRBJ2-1,TGCGCCAGCAGTGAGTACAAATATTCGTCGGGGTACAATGAGCAGTTCTTC,CASSEYKYSSGYNEQFF
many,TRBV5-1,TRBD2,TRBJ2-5,TGCGCCAGCAGCCCCTCGGTTAGCGGGGGAGAAGAGACCCAGTACTTC,CASSPSVSGGEETQYF
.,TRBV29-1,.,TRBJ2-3,TGCAGCGTTGACGGGCTAGCTGAGATGGATACGCAGTATTTT,CSVDGLAEMDTQYF
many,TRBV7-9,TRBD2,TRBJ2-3,TGTGCCAGCAGCTCGGGACTAGCGGGAGCCACAGATACGCAGTATTTT,CASSSGLAGATDTQYF
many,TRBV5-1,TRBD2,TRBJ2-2,TGCGCCAGCAGCCCATGGACTAGCGGGAATGTGCTGTTTTTT,CASSPWTSGNVLFF
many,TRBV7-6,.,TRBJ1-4,TGTGCCAGCAGCTTGGACCCGGGCGTGGGTAATGAAAAACTGTTTTTT,CASSLDPGVGNEKLFF
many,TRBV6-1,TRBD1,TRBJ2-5,TGTGCCAGCAGTGAACGGCAAGGCAGGGGGCGTAGAGAGACCCAGTACTTC,CASSERQGRGRRETQYF
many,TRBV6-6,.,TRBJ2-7,TGTGCCAGCAGTTACGGACGGTACTACGAGCAGTACTTC,CASSYGRYYEQYF
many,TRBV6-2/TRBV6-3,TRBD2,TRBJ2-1,TGTGCCAGCAGTTACGGACTAGCGGGAGGGTTCCACCTTAGCTCCTACAATGAGCAGTTCTTC,CASSYGLAGGFHLSSYNEQFF
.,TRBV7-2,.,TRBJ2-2,TGTGCCAGCAGCCCGGTTTTAATAGCGACCGGGGAGCTGTTTTTT,CASSPVLIATGELFF
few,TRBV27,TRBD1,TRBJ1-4,TGTGCCAGCAGATCCCTTCAGGGGGGGGGGCCCGAACTGTTTTTT,CASRSLQGGGPELFF
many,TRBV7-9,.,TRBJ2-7,TGTGCCAGCAGCCGACCTGATAATTTGGACGAGCAGTACTTC,CASSRPDNLDEQYF
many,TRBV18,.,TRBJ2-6,TGTGCCAGCTCACCGGTTCCTGGGGCCAACGTCCTGACTTTC,CASSPVPGANVLTF
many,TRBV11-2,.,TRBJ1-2,TGTGCCAGCAGACCTACGATTCTTAACTATGGCTACACCTTC,CASRPTILNYGYTF
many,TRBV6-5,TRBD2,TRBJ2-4,TGTGCCAGCAGTTACTCTTGGACTAGCGGGAGTGCCAAAAACATTCAGTACTTC,CASSYSWTSGSAKNIQYF
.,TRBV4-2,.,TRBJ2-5,TGTGCCAGCAGCCTGGGGACAGCAACCGGGACTAGAGGAGTGACCCAGTACTTC,CASSLGTATGTRGVTQYF
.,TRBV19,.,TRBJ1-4,TGTGCCAGTAGGTTACAGGGCGAGGTTGGTGAAAAACTGTTTTTT,CASRLQGEVGEKLFF
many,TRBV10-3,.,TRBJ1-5,TGTGCCATCAGTTTGGACGGGAGGGCCCAGCCCCAGCATTTT,CAISLDGRAQPQHF
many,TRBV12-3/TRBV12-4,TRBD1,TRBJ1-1,TGTGCCAGCAGTCTGACAGGGGACAGGACTGAAGCTTTCTTT,CASSLTGDRTEAFF
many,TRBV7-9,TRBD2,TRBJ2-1,TGTGCCAGCAGCCGGGGGGGGACTAGCGTTCACAATGAGCAGTTCTTC,CASSRGGTSVHNEQFF
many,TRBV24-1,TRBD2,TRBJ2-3,TGTGCCACCAGTGATTTGGGAGCGGGATCGAGAGATACGCAGTATTTT,CATSDLGAGSRDTQYF
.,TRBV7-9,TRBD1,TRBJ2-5,TGTGCCAGCAGCTTCACAGGGGATGTAGAGACCCAGTACTTC,CASSFTGDVETQYF
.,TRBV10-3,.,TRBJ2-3,TGTGCCATCAGCCCCAGGGCCCCCACAGATACGCAGTATTTT,CAISPRAPTDTQYF
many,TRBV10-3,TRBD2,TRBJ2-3,TGTGCCATCAGTGAATCTAGCGGGAGCACAGATACGCAGTATTTT,CAISESSGSTDTQYF
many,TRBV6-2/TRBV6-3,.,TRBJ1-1,TGTGCCAGCAGTTCCCCCGTGCCCTTT,CASSSPVPF
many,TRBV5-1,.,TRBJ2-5,TGCGCCAGCAGCTTCGTAGGGGGTCCGGCCCAAGAGACCCAGTACTTC,CASSFVGGPAQETQYF
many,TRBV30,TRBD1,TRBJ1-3,TGTGCCTGGAGCGGGACAGGGCTACCTGGAAACACCATATATTTT,CAWSGTGLPGNTIYF
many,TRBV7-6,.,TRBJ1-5,TGTGCCAGCAGCTTAACTACAAATCAGCCCCAGCATTTT,CASSLTTNQPQHF
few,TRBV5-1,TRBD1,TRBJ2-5,TGCGCCAGCAGCTCACACTCGACACAGGGGCGGGAGACCCAGTACTTC,CASSSHSTQGRETQYF
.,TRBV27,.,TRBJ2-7,TGTGCCAGCAGTCCTCGAGGGCGGGGTTCTTCCTACGAGCAGTACTTC,CASSPRGRGSSYEQYF
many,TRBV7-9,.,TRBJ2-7,TGTGCCAGCACAACGTCTTCCTACGAGCAGTACTTC,CASTTSSYEQYF
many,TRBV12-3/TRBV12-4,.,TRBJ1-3,TGTGCCAGCAGCTTGCCGCATCCCGGGGACACTCCCTGGGCTGGAAACACCATATATTTT,CASSLPHPGDTPWAGNTIYF
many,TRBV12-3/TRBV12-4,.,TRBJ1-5,TGTGCCAGCAGTTTAGTCCAGGGCAATCAGCCCCAGCATTTT,CASSLVQGNQPQHF